The rows below give T cell receptor beta chains drawn from one sample of a study of blood T cells in healthy people across ages. A single record per CDR3 protein comes from TCRdb applying MiXCR to the 5' RACE reads. The table lists roughly 1.5 million distinct CDR3 sequences, less than 45% of them singletons. Specimen: blood. The origin of the receptors is a woman between 18 and 29 years old in good health. Each CDR3 is given with its conserved first and last residue.

V | CDR3
TRBV27 | CAGSLTGTLFSSSLHF
TRBV27 | CASSWAGGSYNEQFF
TRBV12-3/TRBV12-4 | CASTRTGDHGYTF
TRBV27 | CASSGGLTTGELFF
TRBV5-6 | CASSGGVYYNEQFF
TRBV7-2 | CASSLGGGHYNEQYF
TRBV4-2 | CASSLPAPTDTQYF
TRBV6-5 | CASSNGGYYNEQFF
TRBV20-1 | CSALRVNSNQPQHF
TRBV5-1 | CASTTTSGGVDTQYF
TRBV12-3/TRBV12-4 | CASSPGTMSYEQYF
TRBV27 | CVSSSRLAGGLVQYF
TRBV20-1 | CSASDRAYSGANVLTF
TRBV28 | CASSPQDGNQPQHF
TRBV2 | CASSAPPQETQYF
TRBV7-9 | CASSLAEWYEQYF
TRBV4-3 | CASSQDAGFVFF
TRBV5-1 | CASSLVTGGGPGELFF
TRBV28 | CASSFRGQFSETQYF
TRBV10-3 | CAIRIQGAIHEQYF
TRBV29-1 | CSVWGGDGNEQFF
TRBV6-1 | CASRSYSGNQETQYF
TRBV29-1 | CSVEWGTGANTEAFF
TRBV18 | CASSPDTDQETQYF
TRBV7-9 | CASSGRTGQSDNEQFF
TRBV4-1 | CASSQVPGGYSQPQHF
TRBV7-2 | CASSPLDSGYTF
TRBV15 | CATSRLDRVAFF
TRBV6-5 | CASSYSYKQETQYF
TRBV13 | CASSFFRGHEQYF
TRBV6-2/TRBV6-3 | CASSRDVYEQYF
TRBV5-5 | CASSWGQGNEQYF
TRBV2 | CAISETGGGNTIYF
TRBV9 | CASSVGGSAAGTGELFF
TRBV7-9 | CASSLTKVYSNTEAFF
TRBV4-3 | CASSQRGVGQSIYGYTF
TRBV10-2 | CASRATGGIAQPQHF
TRBV7-2 | CASSLARGGAGNEQFF
TRBV7-9 | CASSPGHYNSPLHF
TRBV20-1 | CSARLDPNYGYTF
TRBV20-1 | CSAISEVNQPQHF
TRBV29-1 | CSVGGWETQYF
TRBV25-1 | CASSDEVVTAPSDTQYF
TRBV5-6 | CASSQGQYNEQYF
TRBV6-6 | CASRGRASDTQYF
TRBV10-3 | CAISEYGTEAFF
TRBV4-3 | CASSQELGSTPYSNQPQHF
TRBV20-1 | CSARDRRGSYNEQFF
TRBV29-1 | CSVVDVTEAFF
TRBV4-3 | CASSQEWEDRLRETQYF
TRBV12-3/TRBV12-4 | CASSLAQGIYGYTF
TRBV20-1 | CGAHRDGPQQYF
TRBV20-1 | CSALHPGQDNSPLHF
TRBV27 | CASSFSSTGTQYF